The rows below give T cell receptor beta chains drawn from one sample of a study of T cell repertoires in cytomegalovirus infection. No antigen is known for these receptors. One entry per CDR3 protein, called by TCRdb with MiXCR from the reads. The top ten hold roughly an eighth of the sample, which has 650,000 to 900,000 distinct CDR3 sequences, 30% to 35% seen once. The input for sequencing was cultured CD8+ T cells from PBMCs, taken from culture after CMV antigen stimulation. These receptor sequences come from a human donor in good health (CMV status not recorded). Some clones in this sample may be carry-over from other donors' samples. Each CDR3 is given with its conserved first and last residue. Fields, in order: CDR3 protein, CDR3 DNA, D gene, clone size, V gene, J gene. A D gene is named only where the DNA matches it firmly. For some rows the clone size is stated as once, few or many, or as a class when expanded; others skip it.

CDR3aa: CASSLTNTGGAPLHF
CDR3nt: TGTGCCAGCAGTTTAACCAACACAGGGGGCGCACCCCTCCACTTT
d_gene: TRBD1
abundance: few
v_gene: TRBV27
j_gene: TRBJ1-6

CDR3aa: CASSSWTSGYNEQFF
CDR3nt: TGTGCCAGCAGCTCCTGGACTAGCGGATACAATGAGCAGTTCTTC
d_gene: TRBD2
abundance: many
v_gene: TRBV7-2
j_gene: TRBJ2-1

CDR3aa: CASSLVGETNEKLFF
CDR3nt: TGTGCCAGCAGCTTAGTGGGGGAAACTAATGAAAAACTGTTTTTT
d_gene: NA
abundance: few
v_gene: TRBV7-9
j_gene: TRBJ1-4

CDR3aa: CASSLSGTGSREQYF
CDR3nt: TGTGCCAGCAGTTTATCCGGGACAGGGAGTCGCGAGCAGTACTTC
d_gene: TRBD1
abundance: NA
v_gene: TRBV27
j_gene: TRBJ2-7

CDR3aa: CASSTHLAGGIDTQYF
CDR3nt: TGTGCCAGCAGTACCCATCTGGCAGGGGGCATAGATACGCAGTATTTT
d_gene: TRBD1
abundance: NA
v_gene: TRBV28
j_gene: TRBJ2-3

CDR3aa: CASSSAGVTHNEQFF
CDR3nt: TGTGCCAGCAGTTCTGCGGGGGTAACCCACAATGAGCAGTTCTTC
d_gene: TRBD2
abundance: NA
v_gene: TRBV27
j_gene: TRBJ2-1

CDR3aa: CSVEHLAGGSYEQFF
CDR3nt: TGCAGCGTTGAGCACCTAGCGGGGGGATCCTATGAGCAGTTCTTC
d_gene: TRBD2
abundance: few
v_gene: TRBV29-1
j_gene: TRBJ2-1

CDR3aa: CASIGTGWDQPQHF
CDR3nt: TGTGCCAGCATAGGAACGGGGTGGGATCAGCCCCAGCATTTT
d_gene: NA
abundance: few
v_gene: TRBV6-1
j_gene: TRBJ1-5

CDR3aa: CASSPRDGLKTYTEAFF
CDR3nt: TGTGCCAGCAGCCCTCGGGACGGCTTGAAGACCTACACTGAAGCTTTCTTT
d_gene: NA
abundance: NA
v_gene: TRBV7-8
j_gene: TRBJ1-1

CDR3aa: CASSPMGGSNQPQHF
CDR3nt: TGTGCCAGCAGCCCCATGGGGGGCAGCAATCAGCCCCAGCATTTT
d_gene: NA
abundance: NA
v_gene: TRBV7-6
j_gene: TRBJ1-5

CDR3aa: CASPKGTDTQYF
CDR3nt: TGTGCCAGCCCCAAGGGCACAGATACGCAGTATTTT
d_gene: NA
abundance: few
v_gene: TRBV2
j_gene: TRBJ2-3

CDR3aa: CASSQGPRLAGDYNEQFF
CDR3nt: TGTGCCAGCAGCCAAGGACCCAGACTAGCGGGGGACTACAATGAGCAGTTCTTC
d_gene: TRBD2
abundance: few
v_gene: TRBV3-1
j_gene: TRBJ2-1

CDR3aa: CVSSYHIGGQGGDGYTF
CDR3nt: TGTGTCAGCAGCTACCATATCGGGGGTCAGGGAGGAGATGGCTACACCTTC
d_gene: NA
abundance: NA
v_gene: TRBV7-6
j_gene: TRBJ1-2

CDR3aa: CASSFGTGVLTNTGELFF
CDR3nt: TGTGCCAGCAGCTTCGGGACAGGGGTACTTACGAACACCGGGGAGCTGTTTTTT
d_gene: TRBD1
abundance: few
v_gene: TRBV7-6
j_gene: TRBJ2-2

CDR3aa: CASSAGQRDGYTF
CDR3nt: TGTGCCAGCAGCGCTGGCCAGAGGGATGGCTACACCTTC
d_gene: NA
abundance: NA
v_gene: TRBV7-9
j_gene: TRBJ1-2

CDR3aa: CASSAYRGLTGELFF
CDR3nt: TGTGCCAGCAGTGCCTACAGAGGGCTCACCGGGGAGCTGTTTTTT
d_gene: NA
abundance: NA
v_gene: TRBV6-8
j_gene: TRBJ2-2

CDR3aa: CASSDAAGWTGELFF
CDR3nt: TGTGCCAGCAGTGACGCGGCAGGGTGGACCGGGGAGCTGTTTTTT
d_gene: NA
abundance: NA
v_gene: TRBV6-2/TRBV6-3
j_gene: TRBJ2-2

CDR3aa: CASSLGRPFDEQFF
CDR3nt: TGTGCCAGCAGCTTAGGACGGCCGTTCGATGAGCAGTTCTTC
d_gene: NA
abundance: few
v_gene: TRBV5-6
j_gene: TRBJ2-1

CDR3aa: CASSFEVFDTQYF
CDR3nt: TGTGCCAGCAGCTTTGAGGTGTTCGATACGCAGTATTTT
d_gene: NA
abundance: NA
v_gene: TRBV5-6
j_gene: TRBJ2-3

CDR3aa: CSARAQGWGEKLFF
CDR3nt: TGCAGTGCTAGAGCCCAGGGCTGGGGTGAAAAACTGTTTTTT
d_gene: NA
abundance: NA
v_gene: TRBV20-1
j_gene: TRBJ1-4

CDR3aa: CASSPSSGRCNEQFF
CDR3nt: TGTGCCAGTAGCCCCTCTAGCGGGAGATGCAATGAGCAGTTCTTC
d_gene: TRBD2
abundance: NA
v_gene: TRBV19
j_gene: TRBJ2-1

CDR3aa: CASSGRDAYEQYF
CDR3nt: TGTGCCAGCAGCGGAAGGGATGCCTACGAGCAGTACTTC
d_gene: NA
abundance: NA
v_gene: TRBV5-3
j_gene: TRBJ2-7

CDR3aa: CASSSSRTGGRETQYF
CDR3nt: TGTGCCAGCAGCTCATCCCGGACAGGGGGCCGAGAGACCCAGTACTTC
d_gene: TRBD1
abundance: many
v_gene: TRBV7-6
j_gene: TRBJ2-5

CDR3aa: CASSLLYLAVNIQYF
CDR3nt: TGTGCCAGCAGCTTGCTTTACCTAGCGGTGAACATTCAGTACTTC
d_gene: TRBD2
abundance: NA
v_gene: TRBV5-8
j_gene: TRBJ2-4

CDR3aa: CASSLTGVGQPQHF
CDR3nt: TGTGCCAGCAGTCTTACAGGGGTAGGACAGCCCCAGCATTTT
d_gene: TRBD1
abundance: NA
v_gene: TRBV7-6
j_gene: TRBJ1-5

CDR3aa: CASSVALSRVGLARGTGELFF
CDR3nt: TGTGCCAGCAGCGTAGCTTTGTCGCGAGTCGGTCTAGCAAGAGGAACCGGGGAGCTGTTTTTT
d_gene: NA
abundance: NA
v_gene: TRBV9
j_gene: TRBJ2-2

CDR3aa: CASSLKVTSANYGYTF
CDR3nt: TGTGCCAGCAGTCTAAAGGTCACATCGGCTAACTATGGCTACACCTTC
d_gene: NA
abundance: NA
v_gene: TRBV6-1
j_gene: TRBJ1-2

CDR3aa: CASSLAGGTNTEAFF
CDR3nt: TGTGCCAGCAGCTTAGCAGGGGGCACGAACACTGAAGCTTTCTTT
d_gene: TRBD1
abundance: few
v_gene: TRBV7-9
j_gene: TRBJ1-1

CDR3aa: CASSHPTSDTQYF
CDR3nt: TGTGCCAGCAGCCATCCCACATCAGATACGCAGTATTTT
d_gene: NA
abundance: NA
v_gene: TRBV27
j_gene: TRBJ2-3

CDR3aa: CASNRNLGESNYGYTF
CDR3nt: TGTGCCAGCAACCGAAACCTAGGGGAATCTAACTATGGCTACACCTTC
d_gene: NA
abundance: few
v_gene: TRBV9
j_gene: TRBJ1-2

CDR3aa: CASSLAASGMNTGELFF
CDR3nt: TGTGCCAGCAGCTTGGCCGCTAGCGGAATGAACACCGGGGAGCTGTTTTTT
d_gene: TRBD2
abundance: NA
v_gene: TRBV5-8
j_gene: TRBJ2-2

CDR3aa: CASSTQGKGFSNYYGYTF
CDR3nt: TGTGCCAGCAGTACCCAGGGTAAAGGATTCTCCAACTACTATGGCTACACCTTC
d_gene: NA
abundance: NA
v_gene: TRBV2
j_gene: TRBJ1-2

CDR3aa: CASSLELDGRAINEKLFF
CDR3nt: TGTGCCAGCAGTTTAGAATTGGATGGCAGGGCTATTAATGAAAAACTGTTTTTT
d_gene: NA
abundance: many
v_gene: TRBV28
j_gene: TRBJ1-4

CDR3aa: CASSPKFREDARAEAFF
CDR3nt: TGTGCCAGCAGCCCGAAATTCCGGGAGGATGCGAGGGCTGAAGCTTTCTTT
d_gene: NA
abundance: NA
v_gene: TRBV11-2
j_gene: TRBJ1-1

CDR3aa: CASRLGGPEIF
CDR3nt: TGTGCCAGCAGGCTCGGGGGTCCCGAAATTTTT
d_gene: NA
abundance: few
v_gene: TRBV5-6
j_gene: TRBJ1-4

CDR3aa: CASSYTGYTGELFF
CDR3nt: TGTGCCAGCAGTTACACAGGGTACACCGGGGAGCTGTTTTTT
d_gene: NA
abundance: NA
v_gene: TRBV12-3/TRBV12-4
j_gene: TRBJ2-2

CDR3aa: CASTPGQGTGELFF
CDR3nt: TGTGCCAGTACCCCGGGACAGGGGACCGGGGAGCTGTTTTTT
d_gene: TRBD1
abundance: NA
v_gene: TRBV19
j_gene: TRBJ2-2

CDR3aa: CASSLTAINQPQHF
CDR3nt: TGTGCCAGCAGTTTAACCGCAATCAATCAGCCCCAGCATTTT
d_gene: NA
abundance: NA
v_gene: TRBV12-3/TRBV12-4
j_gene: TRBJ1-5

CDR3aa: CSAPRSIAGHSYEQHF
CDR3nt: TGCAGTGCTCCCCGAAGTATAGCGGGGCACTCCTACGAGCAGCACTTC
d_gene: TRBD2
abundance: NA
v_gene: TRBV20-1
j_gene: TRBJ2-7

CDR3aa: CASGFTALGTEAFF
CDR3nt: TGTGCTAGTGGTTTCACAGCCCTGGGGACTGAAGCTTTCTTT
d_gene: NA
abundance: NA
v_gene: TRBV12-5
j_gene: TRBJ1-1

CDR3aa: CASSLVAAEGSPLHF
CDR3nt: TGTGCCAGCAGCTTAGTTGCAGCAGAGGGTTCACCCCTCCACTTT
d_gene: NA
abundance: NA
v_gene: TRBV7-6
j_gene: TRBJ1-6

CDR3aa: CASGLVAGTGELFF
CDR3nt: TGTGCTAGTGGTTTGGTAGCGGGGACCGGGGAGCTGTTTTTT
d_gene: TRBD2
abundance: many
v_gene: TRBV12-5
j_gene: TRBJ2-2

CDR3aa: CASSLGRTLGVYGYTF
CDR3nt: TGTGCCAGCAGCTTGGGTCGGACTCTGGGGGTATATGGCTACACCTTC
d_gene: NA
abundance: NA
v_gene: TRBV5-6
j_gene: TRBJ1-2

CDR3aa: CASSQERKPSYGYTF
CDR3nt: TGTGCCAGCAGCCAAGAGCGGAAACCTTCTTATGGCTACACCTTC
d_gene: NA
abundance: NA
v_gene: TRBV14
j_gene: TRBJ1-2